One sample yielded the 2 T cell receptor beta chains listed below, sequenced in a study of blood T cell repertoires in COVID-19. Assay: immunoSEQ multiplex PCR; the TCRdb copy retains only in-frame clones and omits some. The sample includes about 440,000 clones, roughly 91% of them seen just once. The sequenced sample consisted of peripheral blood. The receptors shown here come from a young woman with acute or convalescent COVID-19.

V usage is TRBV5-1 and J usage is TRBJ2-7; 7 bases line up with TRBD2. Germline CDR1 SGHRS, CDR2 YFSETQ. The V segment lost 0 bases and the J segment 0 bases; nucleotides outside the gene matches: 6. The CDR3 runs to 16 residues. The CDR3 nucleotides read TGCGCCAGCAGCTTGGGAGGGACTACCAGCTCCTACGAGCAGTACTTC. It encodes CASSLGGTTSSYEQYF.

The V call is TRBV2, the J call TRBJ1-5; the D gene is possibly TRBD1 (6 bases). Germline CDR1 SNHLY, CDR2 FYNNEI. The CDR3 totals 15 residues. Trimming cost V 2 bases and J 4 bases, with 12 bases left between them. The CDR3 here is CASSEYRGGNQPQHF. DNA of the CDR3: TGTGCCAGCAGTGAATATCGAGGGGGAAATCAGCCCCAGCATTTT.